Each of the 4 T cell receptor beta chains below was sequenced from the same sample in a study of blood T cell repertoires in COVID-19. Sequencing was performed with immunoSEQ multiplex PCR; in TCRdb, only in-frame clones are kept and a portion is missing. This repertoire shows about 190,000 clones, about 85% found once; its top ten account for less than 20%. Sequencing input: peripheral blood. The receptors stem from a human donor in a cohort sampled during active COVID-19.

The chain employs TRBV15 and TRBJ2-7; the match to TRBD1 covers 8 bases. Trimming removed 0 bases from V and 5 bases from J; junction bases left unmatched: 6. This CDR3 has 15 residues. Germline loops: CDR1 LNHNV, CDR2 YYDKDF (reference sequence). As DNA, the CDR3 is TGTGCCACCAGCAGAGATCGGCCAGGGGGCGACGAGCAGTACTTC. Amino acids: CATSRDRPGGDEQYF.

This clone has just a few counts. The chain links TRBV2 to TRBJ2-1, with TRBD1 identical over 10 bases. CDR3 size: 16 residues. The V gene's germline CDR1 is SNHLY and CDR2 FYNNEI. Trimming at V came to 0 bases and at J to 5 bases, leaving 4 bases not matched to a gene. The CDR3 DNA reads TGTGCCAGCAGTGAAGCCGGGACAGGGGAAAACAATGAGCAGTTCTTC. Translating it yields CASSEAGTGENNEQFF.

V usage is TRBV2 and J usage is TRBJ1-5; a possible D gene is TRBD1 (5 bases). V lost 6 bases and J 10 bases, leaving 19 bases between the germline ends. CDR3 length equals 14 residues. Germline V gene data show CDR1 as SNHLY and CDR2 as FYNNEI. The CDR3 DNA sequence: TGTGCCAGCAGGGACCCACAGGTTGCGGGACCCCAGCATTTT. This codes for CASRDPQVAGPQHF.

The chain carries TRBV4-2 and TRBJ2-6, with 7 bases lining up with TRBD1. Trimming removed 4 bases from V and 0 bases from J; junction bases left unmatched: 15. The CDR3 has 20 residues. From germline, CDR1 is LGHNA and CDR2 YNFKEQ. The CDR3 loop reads CASSRLNLRDSSSGANVLTF. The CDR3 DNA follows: TGTGCCAGCAGCCGATTAAATCTACGGGACAGCAGCTCTGGGGCCAACGTCCTGACTTTC.